These 23 T cell receptor beta chains were all obtained from the same sample, sequenced in a study of CD8 T cells in ankylosing spondylitis. TCRdb re-called the 5' RACE reads through MiXCR, storing one row per CDR3 protein. Of roughly 230,000 distinct CDR3 sequences listed, more than 15% are singletons. The sequencing input was blood, either unsorted or a sorted T cell fraction (not recorded which). The receptors originated from a male donor with ankylosing spondylitis or in good health (not recorded which).

The V gene is TRBV5-1, the J gene TRBJ2-7; 10 bases map to TRBD2. Losses at the gene ends were 2 bases for V and 2 bases for J; bases not matched to a gene: 10. The CDR3 sequence is 17 residues long. The germline CDR1 and CDR2 sequences are SGHRS and YFSETQ. CDR3 protein: CASSLATGLANPYEQYF. CDR3 nucleotide sequence: TGCGCCAGCAGCTTAGCTACGGGACTAGCGAATCCCTACGAGCAGTACTTC.

This chain connects TRBV13 to TRBJ2-5; 7 nucleotides agree with TRBD2. CDR1 and CDR2 (germline): PRHDT, FYEKMQ (reference sequence). V lost 4 bases, J lost 4 bases, and 9 bases stayed unmatched. There are 15 residues in the CDR3. DNA for the CDR3: TGTGCCAGCAGCTATTACCCGACTAGCTCAGAGACCCAGTACTTC. It yields the protein CASSYYPTSSETQYF.

V and J are TRBV4-3 and TRBJ1-1; unclear D gene. The length of the CDR3 is 14 residues. Per germline, CDR1 LGHNA and CDR2 YSLEER. Trimming stripped 1 base from V and 4 bases from J, with 10 bases between. CDR3: CASSQAGEGTEAFF. DNA for the CDR3: TGCGCCAGCAGCCAAGCGGGTGAGGGCACTGAAGCTTTCTTT.

Only a few counts were recorded for this clonotype. This chain joins TRBV29-1 and TRBJ1-2, with 7 bases matching TRBD1. With 7 bases clipped from V and 2 bases from J, the junction kept 4 bases outside the gene matches. Germline lookup yields CDR1 SQVTM and CDR2 ANQGSEA. The CDR3 length is 12 residues. The CDR3 is CSATGQNYGYTF. DNA for the CDR3: TGCAGCGCGACGGGACAGAACTATGGCTACACCTTC.

This clonotype was recorded at least ten times. The chain uses TRBV5-1 and TRBJ2-7; D uncertain. V lost 4 bases and J 0 bases, leaving 11 bases between the germline ends. Looked up from germline, CDR1 is SGHRS and CDR2 is YFSETQ. The CDR3 is 14 residues long. CDR3 coding DNA: TGCGCCAGCAGCCCCTATAAGGGCTCCTACGAGCAGTACTTC. Translated: CASSPYKGSYEQYF.

This chain joins TRBV4-3 and TRBJ2-7, with 8 bases matching TRBD2. The CDR3 has 17 residues. V lost 1 base and J lost 6; bases outside the gene matches: 14. Germline assignment: CDR1 LGHNA and CDR2 YSLEER. DNA for the CDR3: TGCGCCAGCAGCCAAGGCCTCGGTCTGGCGGGAGGCCGCGAGCAGTACTTC. Amino acids: CASSQGLGLAGGREQYF.

This clonotype was detected a few times. The V and J genes are TRBV4-1 and TRBJ2-7; 9 bases align to TRBD2. Germline V gene lookup returns CDR1 MGHRA and CDR2 YSYEKL. The V gene end was trimmed by 0 bases and the J gene end by 4 bases; junction bases not matched to a gene: 7. This CDR3 has 16 amino acids. The CDR3 region is CASSQDGVAGEYEQYF. CDR3 in DNA: TGCGCCAGCAGCCAAGATGGGGTAGCGGGGGAATACGAGCAGTACTTC.

This clonotype was seen repeatedly, ten times or more. The chain recombines TRBV6-2 or TRBV6-3 with TRBJ2-7; perhaps TRBD1 as D (5 bases). The V gene's germline CDR1 is MNHEY and CDR2 SVGEGT. The CDR3 is made up of 13 amino acids. With 0 bases removed from V and 2 bases from J, the gap between germline ends came to 5 bases. This CDR3 is CASSYSTAYEQYF. The DNA for the CDR3 is TGTGCCAGCAGTTACTCGACAGCCTACGAGCAGTACTTC.

J is TRBJ2-7 and V is TRBV6-5; D gene ambiguous. The CDR3 is made up of 11 amino acids. Germline lookup yields CDR1 MNHEY and CDR2 SVGAGI. V was clipped by 6 bases and J by 5 bases, with 8 bases between them. The CDR3: CASSNRNEQYF. Here the CDR3 DNA reads TGTGCCAGCAGCAACCGTAACGAGCAGTACTTC.

This clonotype showed up many times. The chain couples TRBV6-1 to TRBJ2-5; 10 bases are shared with TRBD2. The germline gives CDR1 MNHNS, CDR2 SASEGT. This CDR3 is built from 13 residues. J lost 4 bases, V lost 4 bases, and 0 bases had no gene match. CDR3 residues: CASSGLAGETQYF. As DNA, the CDR3 is TGTGCCAGCAGTGGACTAGCGGGAGAGACCCAGTACTTC.

This chain joins TRBV27 and TRBJ2-3, with D possibly TRBD2 on 5 matching bases. Between the trimmed V and J ends, which lost 1 base and 6 bases, there was a span of 14 bases. In germline, CDR1 is MNHEY, CDR2 SMNVEV (reference sequence). The CDR3 contains 15 residues. The CDR3 bases are TGTGCCAGCAGTTTATTGGAGGCGGCCGTTGATACGCAGTATTTT. This codes for CASSLLEAAVDTQYF.

The rearrangement uses TRBV20-1 and TRBJ2-1, with TRBD2 matching over 8 bases. Unmatched junction bases numbered 11, after V lost 6 bases and J lost 7 bases. This CDR3 is built from 14 residues. Germline-derived CDR1 and CDR2 are DFQATT and SNEGSKA (reference sequence). This chain's CDR3 is CSATGGEGLNEQFF. CDR3 nucleotide sequence: TGCAGTGCCACGGGGGGGGAGGGCCTGAATGAGCAGTTCTTC.

This clonotype was seen more than once but under ten times. This chain links TRBV9 with TRBJ1-1, with 9 bases identical to TRBD1. Looked up from germline, CDR1 is SGDLS and CDR2 is YYNGEE. This CDR3 has 16 residues. Trimming cost V 6 bases and J 2 bases; bases outside gene matches: 11. CDR3 amino acids: CASTAPPGQGNTEAFF. The CDR3 region has the DNA TGTGCCAGCACCGCCCCACCGGGACAGGGTAACACTGAAGCTTTCTTT.

This clonotype was picked up many times. The CDR3 nucleotides are TGTGCCAGCAGCTTAACAGCTAACAATGAGCAGTTCTTC. Amino acid sequence: CASSLTANNEQFF. The chain uses TRBV5-6 and TRBJ2-1, with unresolved D. The CDR3 loop spans 13 amino acids. V lost 2 bases, J lost 5 bases, and 8 bases lay in between. Per the germline V gene, CDR1 is SGHDT and CDR2 is YYEEEE.

This clonotype turned up a few times. The chain is built from TRBV12-3 or TRBV12-4 and TRBJ2-5; the match to TRBD2 covers 9 bases. With V trimmed by 6 bases and J by 4 bases, 9 bases remained unmatched. The CDR3 spans 15 residues. Written as DNA, the CDR3 is TGTGCCAGCAGGGATTCCGGGACTAGCATAGAGACCCAGTACTTC. Translation: CASRDSGTSIETQYF.

This clonotype showed up just a few times. CDR3 sequence (DNA): TGTGCCAGCAGCAGCGCGACGGGGTACAATGAGCAGTTCTTC. Translation: CASSSATGYNEQFF. V is TRBV28 and J is TRBJ2-1; a possible D gene is TRBD2 (5 bases). V lost 6 bases and J 4 bases, leaving 13 bases between the germline ends. CDR1 is MDHEN and CDR2 is SYDVKM in the germline V gene. The CDR3 covers 14 residues.

The chain combines TRBV28 with TRBJ2-5; the D gene is possibly TRBD2 (6 bases). Germline CDR1 MDHEN, CDR2 SYDVKM. V was cut by 5 bases and J by 0 bases, with 10 bases left in between. This CDR3 contains 14 residues. CDR3 in amino acids: CASSRRDYQETQYF. DNA of the CDR3: TGTGCCAGCAGTCGGCGGGATTACCAAGAGACCCAGTACTTC. Variable domain in full (rest from reference TRBV28 and TRBJ2-5): DVKVTQSSRYLVKRTGEKVFLECVQDMDHENMFWYRQDPGLGLRLIYFSYDVKMKEKGDIPEGYSVSREKKERFSLILESASTNQTSMYLCASSRRDYQETQYFGPGTRLLVL.

The chain recombines TRBV4-1 with TRBJ1-1, with D uncertain. Germline CDR1 is MGHRA and CDR2 is YSYEKL. CDR3 length equals 15 residues. V was cut by 4 bases and J by 0 bases, with 12 bases left in between. CDR3 sequence (DNA): TGCGCCAGCAGCCCACTGAAATCAATGAACACTGAAGCTTTCTTT. This translates into CASSPLKSMNTEAFF.

The chain links TRBV4-1 to TRBJ2-7; 7 bases fit TRBD2. The CDR3 runs to 17 residues. The J segment lost 0 bases and the V segment lost 0 bases, leaving 8 bases of the junction unmatched. Germline assignment: CDR1 MGHRA and CDR2 YSYEKL. The DNA of the CDR3 is TGCGCCAGCAGCCAAGAAAGTCAGCGGGAACCCTCCTACGAGCAGTACTTC. Translating it yields CASSQESQREPSYEQYF.

V gene TRBV3-1 combines with J gene TRBJ2-1, with a weak D call TRBD1 (6 bases). Looked up from germline, CDR1 is LGHDT and CDR2 is YNNKEL (reference sequence). This CDR3 contains 17 residues. V dropped 4 bases and J dropped 7 bases, with 23 bases sitting between them. The CDR3 DNA sequence: TGTGCCAGCAGCCCGCGACAGGAAGTCACGGTGTTGAATGAGCAGTTCTTC. Its protein product is CASSPRQEVTVLNEQFF.

This clonotype has a handful of counts. The CDR3 loop reads CAISEPVGRAWSYNEQFF. The CDR3 nucleotides are TGTGCCATCAGTGAGCCGGTCGGGAGGGCCTGGTCCTACAATGAGCAGTTCTTC. V gene TRBV10-3 combines with J gene TRBJ2-1, with 8 bases identical to TRBD2. The CDR3 loop spans 18 amino acids. The germline CDR1 and CDR2 sequences are ENHRY and SYGVKD. J lost 1 base, V lost 2 bases, and 10 bases had no gene match.

The chain employs TRBV20-1 and TRBJ2-3; the D call may be TRBD1 or TRBD2 (5 bases each). CDR1 is DFQATT, CDR2 SNEGSKA, per germline (reference sequence). V was trimmed by 0 bases and J by 2 bases, leaving 18 bases between them. The CDR3 runs 17 residues. The CDR3 region has the DNA TGCAGTGCTAGAGACCCCGGGACCCTCACGGACACAGATACGCAGTATTTT. Amino acid sequence: CSARDPGTLTDTDTQYF.

In its sample, this clonotype was seen many times. This chain links TRBV10-2 with TRBJ2-5; D perhaps matches TRBD1 (6 bases). Germline values: CDR1 WSHSY, CDR2 SAAADI. This CDR3 has 11 amino acids. V lost 6 bases, J lost 10 bases, and 12 bases lay in between. The CDR3 nucleotides are TGCGCCAGCAGGGACAGCGCAATCCAGTACTTC. Residues: CASRDSAIQYF.